The 31 T cell receptor beta chains in this list originate from one sample, sequenced in a study of CD8+CD57+ T cells in acquired aplastic anemia. The TCR beta profiling, which covered VDJ combination and CDR3 sequence, was carried out using genomic DNA as the template. MiXCR was run by TCRdb on the reads, yielding one entry per CDR3 protein. The table shows 60,000 to 75,000 distinct CDR3 sequences, with about 50% occurring only once. The sequenced sample was sorted CD4+, CD8+, or CD8+CD57+ T cells (not recorded which) from PBMCs. Every receptor here comes from a human donor in good health, serving as a control.

The V gene is TRBV29-1, the J gene TRBJ1-2; 8 bases are shared with TRBD1. Germline V CDR1 and CDR2: SQVTM, ANQGSEA. The CDR3 consists of 13 residues. The J segment lost 4 bases and the V segment lost 6 bases, leaving 7 bases of the junction unmatched. As DNA, the CDR3 is TGCAGCGTAGGACAGGGCTGGGGCTATGGCTACACCTTC. Translated, it gives CSVGQGWGYGYTF. The whole variable domain, filled in from reference TRBV29-1 and TRBJ1-2, reads SAVISQKPSRDICQRGTSLTIQCQVDSQVTMMFWYRQQPGQSLTLIATANQGSEATYESGFVIDKFPISRPNLTFSTLTVSNMSPEDSSIYLCSVGQGWGYGYTFGSGTRLTVV.

The rearrangement joins TRBV29-1 to TRBJ2-5, with D unclear. The CDR3 sequence is 13 residues long. V gave up 6 bases and J gave up 0 bases, with 11 bases separating them. Per germline, CDR1 SQVTM and CDR2 ANQGSEA. Here the CDR3 reads CSVYQENQETQYF. In nucleotides, the CDR3 is TGCAGCGTGTACCAGGAGAACCAAGAGACCCAGTACTTC.

In this sample, this clonotype turned up many times. This chain uses TRBV19 with TRBJ1-4, with D hard to call. The CDR3 has 14 amino acids. V was cut by 7 bases and J by 8 bases, with 17 bases left in between. Germline V lookup: CDR1 LNHDA, CDR2 SQIVND (reference sequence). The CDR3 DNA follows: TGTGCCAGTACTCTCGGGATGGGCAGGGAAAAACTGTTTTTT. Translated, it gives CASTLGMGREKLFF. The whole variable domain, remainder taken from reference TRBV19 and TRBJ1-4, is DGGITQSPKYLFRKEGQNVTLSCEQNLNHDAMYWYRQDPGQGLRLIYYSQIVNDFQKGDIAEGYSVSREKKESFPLTVTSAQKNPTAFYLCASTLGMGREKLFFGSGTQLSVL.

The chain uses TRBV24-1 and TRBJ2-7; 7 bases fit TRBD2. CDR1 and CDR2 (germline): KGHDR, SFDVKD. J lost 2 bases, V lost 2 bases, and 8 bases had no gene match. This CDR3 comprises 16 residues. CDR3 residues: CATSDSSKAGPYEQYF. CDR3 bases: TGTGCCACCAGTGATTCCTCGAAAGCGGGACCCTACGAGCAGTACTTC.

This clonotype was counted only a few times. The J gene is TRBJ2-7, the V gene TRBV25-1; possibly TRBD1 for D (6 bases). Per the germline V gene, CDR1 is MGHDK and CDR2 is SYGVNS. The CDR3 totals 11 residues. With 9 bases removed from V and 6 bases from J, the gap between germline ends came to 12 bases. The DNA for the CDR3 is TGTGCCAGGATTACAGGGAGCGAGCAGTACTTC. Translated: CARITGSEQYF.

This clonotype rates as medium-sized (0.01 to 0.1%). This chain joins TRBV29-1 and TRBJ2-7; tentatively, D is TRBD2 (6 bases). In germline, CDR1 is SQVTM, CDR2 ANQGSEA. This CDR3 has 12 amino acids. V gave up 7 bases and J gave up 5 bases, with 15 bases separating them. The CDR3 sequence is CSARQAGHEQYF. The CDR3 nucleotides are TGCAGCGCACGCCAAGCGGGTCACGAGCAGTACTTC.

The chain joins TRBV20-1 to TRBJ2-7; 7 nucleotides line up with TRBD1. V dropped 0 bases and J dropped 1; count of bases not matched to a gene: 6. Germline CDR1 reads DFQATT; CDR2 reads SNEGSKA (reference sequence). This CDR3 spans 15 amino acids. Written as DNA, the CDR3 is TGCAGTGCTAGAGATCGGGCAGGGGGATCCTACGAGCAGTACTTC. This encodes CSARDRAGGSYEQYF.

At least ten counts were recorded for this clonotype. This sequence joins TRBV11-3 and TRBJ2-1; TRBD2 agrees at 10 bases. The germline V gene has CDR1 SGHNT and CDR2 YENEEA. The CDR3 runs 17 residues. The V gene end was trimmed by 2 bases and the J gene end by 7 bases; junction bases not matched to a gene: 11. The CDR3 region has the DNA TGTGCCAGCAGCTTACAGCCGAGCGGGAGGGCCGGGAATGAGCAGTTCTTC. Translation: CASSLQPSGRAGNEQFF.

The chain has TRBV20-1 and TRBJ1-2, with TRBD1 as a possible D gene (5 bases). This CDR3 contains 14 residues. Germline CDR1 reads DFQATT; CDR2 reads SNEGSKA (reference sequence). V lost 0 bases and J lost 3, with 11 bases in between. The CDR3 bases are TGCAGTGCTAGAGAGGGGGACGGCCACTATGGCTACACCTTC. This codes for CSAREGDGHYGYTF.

This clonotype was counted at least ten times. This chain connects TRBV5-6 to TRBJ2-7, with TRBD1 identical over 9 bases. Germline trimming cut 2 bases from V and 7 bases from J; bases unmatched to any gene: 4. The CDR3 covers 13 residues. Germline V lookup: CDR1 SGHDT, CDR2 YYEEEE. The CDR3 sequence is CASSLQGAREQYF. The CDR3 DNA follows: TGTGCCAGCAGCTTACAGGGGGCTCGGGAGCAGTACTTC.

The table lists this clonotype with many counts. CDR3 DNA: TGTGCCAGCAGCGAGTTGCACCCCCTAGATGGCGGGGAGCTGTTTTTT. This encodes CASSELHPLDGGELFF. The chain carries TRBV9 and TRBJ2-2; no firm D call. Germline-derived CDR1 and CDR2 are SGDLS and YYNGEE. This CDR3 comprises 16 residues. The V and J ends lost 3 bases and 7 bases respectively, with 19 bases between them.

Only a few counts were recorded for this clonotype. This chain connects TRBV20-1 to TRBJ2-1, with 11 bases identical to TRBD2. The J call is in doubt because the DNA end fits TRBJ2-5 better. The V gene's germline CDR1 is DFQATT and CDR2 SNEGSKA (reference sequence). The CDR3 loop spans 15 amino acids. The CDR3 is CSARDLAGGQETQYF. Here the CDR3 DNA reads TGCAGTGCTAGAGATTTAGCGGGGGGGCAAGAGACCCAGTACTTC.

This clonotype was seen repeatedly, ten times or more. The chain carries TRBV30 and TRBJ1-1, with a tentative D call TRBD1 (5 bases). Per germline, CDR1 GTSNPN and CDR2 SVGIG (reference sequence). Trimming took off 0 bases at V and 3 bases at J, with 11 bases between the two ends. This CDR3 has 14 residues. The CDR3 spells CAWSVSGGDTEAFF. In DNA, the CDR3 is TGTGCCTGGAGTGTATCGGGGGGGGACACTGAAGCTTTCTTT.

This chain connects TRBV2 to TRBJ1-1; TRBD1 matches 7 bases. Germline V gene sequence: CDR1 SNHLY, CDR2 FYNNEI. J lost 4 bases, V lost 5 bases, and 4 bases had no gene match. CDR3 length: 13 amino acids. CDR3: CASSKTGTTEAFF. DNA for the CDR3: TGTGCCAGCAGTAAGACAGGGACCACTGAAGCTTTCTTT.

The genes are TRBV12-3 or TRBV12-4 and TRBJ2-1, with 7 bases lining up with TRBD2. Trimming at V came to 8 bases and at J to 7 bases, leaving 5 bases not matched to a gene. This CDR3 has 12 residues. CDR3 bases: TGTGCCAGCGGCCCGGGGGGAAATGAGCAGTTCTTC. Translating gives CASGPGGNEQFF.

At least ten counts were recorded for this clonotype. Mismatch with germline at one junction end may stem from a read error. This chain links TRBV19 with TRBJ1-4; D not resolved. Germline lookup yields CDR1 LNHDA and CDR2 SQIVND (reference sequence). This CDR3 is 14 amino acids long. CDR3: CASSIRDNDEKLLF. The CDR3 nucleotides are TGTGCCAGTAGTATTCGGGATAATGACGAAAAACTGCTTTTT.

The rearrangement uses TRBV24-1 and TRBJ1-5; TRBD1 agrees at 7 bases. This CDR3 spans 16 amino acids. Germline trimming cut 4 bases from V and 0 bases from J; bases unmatched to any gene: 5. CDR1 is KGHDR and CDR2 is SFDVKD in the germline V gene. The CDR3 DNA follows: TGTGCCACCAGTGACATGACAGGGAATAGCAATCAGCCCCAGCATTTT. This translates into CATSDMTGNSNQPQHF.

The chain joins TRBV24-1 to TRBJ2-7; D call uncertain. Germline CDR1 KGHDR, CDR2 SFDVKD. The CDR3 extends over 11 amino acids. Trimming removed 7 bases at V and 0 bases at J, with 3 bases between. In DNA form, the CDR3 reads TGTGCCACCAGCGACTCCTACGAGCAGTACTTC. This sequence encodes CATSDSYEQYF.

This clonotype occurred many times. Its ends do not fully match the called genes, so a read error is possible. This sequence joins TRBV5-1 and TRBJ2-7; D possibly corresponds to TRBD1 (6 bases). This CDR3 has 15 residues. From germline, CDR1 is SGHRS and CDR2 YFSETQ. CDR3 in DNA: TGCGCCAGCAGCTTGGAGGCAGGGGTAGTTTACGAGCGGTACTTC. Residues: CASSLEAGVVYERYF.

This clonotype was seen at least ten times. The chain combines TRBV12-3 or TRBV12-4 with TRBJ2-6, with a possible D match to TRBD1 (6 bases). CDR3 size: 18 residues. Trimming removed 4 bases from V and 0 bases from J, with 16 bases in between. DNA of the CDR3: TGTGCCAGCAGTTCGAGGGGGTCAACGAGCTCTGGGGCCAACGTCCTGACTTTC. Encoded protein: CASSSRGSTSSGANVLTF.

The genes are TRBV10-3 and TRBJ1-2; 9 nucleotides match TRBD1. CDR3 length equals 16 residues. Looked up from germline, CDR1 is ENHRY and CDR2 is SYGVKD. The V and J ends lost 1 base and 6 bases, in that order; junction bases with no gene match: 9. The CDR3 protein is CAISEFMGQGSDGYTF. In DNA form, the CDR3 reads TGTGCCATCAGTGAGTTTATGGGACAGGGATCGGATGGCTACACCTTC.

This chain connects TRBV2 to TRBJ2-5; 10 positions agree with TRBD1. This CDR3 spans 13 amino acids. Germline V gives CDR1 SNHLY, CDR2 FYNNEI. Trimming cost V 8 bases and J 10 bases; bases outside gene matches: 10. CDR3 loop: CASDTGTGVSQYF. The CDR3 DNA sequence: TGTGCCAGCGATACTGGGACAGGGGTGAGCCAGTACTTC.

The chain carries TRBV10-3 and TRBJ1-5, with D perhaps TRBD1 (6 bases). CDR1 and CDR2 from the germline V gene are ENHRY and SYGVKD. Trimming shortened V by 6 bases and J by 2 bases, and 14 bases separated the two germline ends. The CDR3 length is 15 residues. Here the CDR3 reads CAISDEGGGNQPQHF. In nucleotides, the CDR3 is TGTGCCATCAGCGACGAGGGGGGCGGCAATCAGCCCCAGCATTTT.

This clonotype was detected ten times or more. The J gene is TRBJ1-1, the V gene TRBV5-1; 7 bases are shared with TRBD1. The germline V gene has CDR1 SGHRS and CDR2 YFSETQ. This CDR3 is built from 14 residues. J lost 2 bases, V lost 3 bases, and 4 bases had no gene match. The CDR3 here is CASSWGTANTEAFF. The CDR3 coding sequence is TGCGCCAGCAGCTGGGGGACAGCTAACACTGAAGCTTTCTTT.

The V and J genes are TRBV7-8 and TRBJ2-3; D may correspond to TRBD1 or TRBD2 (5 bases each). V lost 1 base, J lost 6 bases, and 17 bases lay in between. Per the germline V gene, CDR1 is SGHVS and CDR2 is FQNEAQ. The CDR3 loop spans 16 amino acids. CDR3 loop: CASSLGGRMNTDTQYF. CDR3 nucleotides: TGTGCCAGCAGCTTAGGGGGACGGATGAACACTGATACGCAGTATTTT.

This clonotype has more than one count but fewer than ten. The rearrangement joins TRBV10-2 to TRBJ2-7; D unclear. The germline gives CDR1 WSHSY, CDR2 SAAADI. Between the trimmed V and J ends, which lost 6 bases and 3 bases, there was a span of 9 bases. CDR3 length equals 12 residues. Here the CDR3 DNA reads TGCGCCAGCAGATACAGAGACTACGAGCAGTACTTC. It translates to CASRYRDYEQYF.

This clonotype has at least ten counts. The chain employs TRBV4-1 and TRBJ2-1, with TRBD2 identical over 7 bases. Germline trimming cut 5 bases from V and 6 bases from J; bases unmatched to any gene: 7. This CDR3 comprises 14 residues. Germline V CDR1 and CDR2: MGHRA, YSYEKL. The chain's CDR3 is CASSAQTSLNEQFF. The CDR3 DNA sequence: TGCGCCAGCAGCGCCCAGACTAGCCTCAATGAGCAGTTCTTC.

J is TRBJ1-2 and V is TRBV2; no definite D call. The length of the CDR3 is 11 residues. CDR1 is SNHLY, CDR2 FYNNEI, per germline. Between the trimmed V and J ends, which lost 8 bases and 7 bases, there was a span of 11 bases. CDR3 amino acids: CASVLVGGYTF. The CDR3 region has the DNA TGTGCCAGCGTGCTTGTTGGTGGCTACACCTTC.

This sequence joins TRBV7-9 and TRBJ2-1; TRBD1 aligns across 7 bases. The CDR3 length is 12 residues. Per the germline V gene, CDR1 is SEHNR and CDR2 is FQNEAQ (reference sequence). V gave up 4 bases and J gave up 13 bases; unmatched junction bases: 7. The CDR3 sequence: CASSYYDRVQFF. As DNA, the CDR3 is TGTGCCAGCAGCTACTACGACAGGGTTCAGTTCTTC.

J is TRBJ1-5 and V is TRBV10-3, with D hard to call. This CDR3 is built from 16 residues. Trimming cost V 0 bases and J 0 bases, with 9 bases left between them. Germline assignment: CDR1 ENHRY and CDR2 SYGVKD. The CDR3 region is CAISESNADSNQPQHF. As DNA, the CDR3 is TGTGCCATCAGTGAGTCGAATGCAGATAGCAATCAGCCCCAGCATTTT.

About this clonotype: It may be a read error: a sequence one base away is much more abundant. The V call is TRBV30, the J call TRBJ2-2; tentatively, D is TRBD2 (6 bases). Germline values: CDR1 GTSNPN, CDR2 SVGIG (reference sequence). CDR3 size: 15 residues. The CDR3 region is CAWSDGSRYTGGLFF. Here the CDR3 DNA reads TGTGCCTGGAGTGATGGGAGTCGGTACACCGGGGGGCTGTTTTTT.